The clone carrying this T cell receptor beta chain has a handful of counts. Antigen: not known. This entry comes from a study of T cells in Graves' hyperthyroidism and ophthalmopathy. Between the trimmed V and J ends, which lost 7 bases and 0 bases, there was a span of 11 bases. Germline values: CDR1 LNHDA, CDR2 SQIVND (reference sequence). This CDR3 contains 14 residues. Findings of the study overall: Most thyroid-expanded clonotypes above 0.001 were also found in blood.

The investigators amplified TCR beta CDR3 regions from RNA transcripts. The TCR CDR3 first-round RT-PCR relied on the HTBI primer set. TCRdb fed the multiplex PCR reads into MiXCR, producing one record per CDR3 protein. The sample lists 300,000 to 500,000 distinct CDR3 sequences; over 11% were seen once. With duration under 3 months, ophthalmopathy was active: Clinical Activity Score at least 3, NOSPECS at least 4. The V and J genes are TRBV19 and TRBJ2-3, with a tentative D call TRBD1 (7 bases). The sequenced material came from blood. The TCR comes from a man between 45 and 60 years old with Graves' ophthalmopathy. As DNA, the CDR3 is TGTGCCAGTAAGACAGGGAGGAGCACAGATACGCAGTATTTT. Residues: CASKTGRSTDTQYF.